This is a list of T cell receptor beta chains from one sample in a study of T-cell memory formation after mild COVID-19. TCRdb independently ran MiXCR on the 5' RACE reads; one entry per CDR3 protein. The table shows roughly 150,000 distinct CDR3 sequences, with about 23% occurring only once. Material: PBMCs or a T cell subset sorted from them (not recorded which). These TCRs come from an adult woman who had mild COVID-19 (a few samples of this study predate the infection). Cell type and time point are not known. Each CDR3 is given with its conserved first and last residue. A D gene is named only where the DNA matches it firmly. Size is omitted from some rows. Given values are once, few, many or a class for expanded clones.

v_call	d_call	j_call	clone_size	cdr3_aa	cdr3_nt
TRBV15	TRBD1	TRBJ1-6	few	CATSVDRVDSPLHF	TGTGCCACCAGCGTGGACAGGGTTGATTCACCCCTCCACTTT
TRBV5-1	TRBD2	TRBJ2-1	-	CASSWGTSTEQFF	TGCGCCAGCAGCTGGGGGACTAGCACTGAGCAGTTCTTC
TRBV12-3/TRBV12-4	TRBD1	TRBJ2-3	-	CASSDRTGGASTDTQYF	TGTGCCAGCAGTGACCGGACAGGGGGAGCTAGCACAGATACGCAGTATTTT
TRBV15	-	TRBJ2-4	-	CATSRRRDGENIQYF	TGTGCCACCAGCAGACGCCGGGATGGGGAAAACATTCAGTACTTC
TRBV4-3	-	TRBJ1-5	few	CASSQDLGSQPQHF	TGCGCCAGCAGCCAAGATCTAGGGAGTCAGCCCCAGCATTTT
TRBV20-1	-	TRBJ1-6	few	CSAHPGQRYNSPLHF	TGCAGTGCTCATCCCGGACAGCGATATAATTCACCCCTCCACTTT
TRBV9	TRBD2	TRBJ2-7	many	CASSVEAGGPKQYF	TGTGCCAGCAGCGTAGAAGCGGGGGGCCCTAAGCAGTACTTC
TRBV24-1	-	TRBJ2-3	-	CATSDPGQLGTDTQYF	TGTGCCACCAGTGACCCTGGACAGCTTGGGACAGATACGCAGTATTTT
TRBV12-3/TRBV12-4	TRBD1	TRBJ1-2	-	CASSFYRDRGPGVGNYGYTF	TGTGCCAGCAGTTTCTACCGGGACAGGGGACCCGGGGTTGGAAACTATGGCTACACCTTC
TRBV6-2/TRBV6-3	-	TRBJ1-1	-	CASRYTGNTEAFF	TGTGCCAGCAGATATACAGGGAACACTGAAGCTTTCTTT
TRBV7-9	-	TRBJ2-1	-	CASSFWAGTTFSYNEQFF	TGTGCCAGCAGCTTCTGGGCAGGGACCACCTTCTCCTACAATGAGCAGTTCTTC
TRBV4-2	TRBD1	TRBJ1-2	-	CASSQGYGQEYYGYTF	TGTGCCAGCAGCCAAGGATACGGACAGGAGTACTATGGCTACACCTTC
TRBV14	-	TRBJ2-7	-	CASSQAGVSYEQYF	TGTGCCAGCAGCCAAGCAGGGGTCTCCTACGAGCAGTACTTC
TRBV12-3/TRBV12-4	TRBD2	TRBJ2-3	few	CASSQILDSSGGTDTQYF	TGTGCCAGCAGTCAAATACTCGACTCGAGCGGGGGCACAGATACGCAGTATTTT
TRBV7-9	-	TRBJ1-3	few	CASSADSSSGNTIYF	TGTGCCAGCAGCGCCGACAGCAGCTCTGGAAACACCATATATTTT
TRBV4-3	TRBD2	TRBJ2-1	few	CASSQGQDLGLAGAVEQFF	TGCGCCAGCAGCCAAGGACAAGACCTCGGACTAGCGGGAGCGGTTGAGCAGTTCTTC
TRBV4-2	-	TRBJ1-6	-	CASSEPPRNPNSPLHF	TGTGCCAGCAGCGAACCTCCCCGGAACCCTAATTCACCCCTCCACTTT
TRBV7-8	TRBD2	TRBJ2-1	few	CATSAQRGRSDAYNEQFF	TGTGCCACCTCCGCCCAGCGGGGGAGAAGTGATGCCTACAATGAGCAGTTCTTC
TRBV7-9	-	TRBJ1-5	-	CASSFGQGGRQPQHF	TGTGCCAGCAGCTTCGGGCAGGGCGGTCGTCAGCCCCAGCATTTT
TRBV7-2	-	TRBJ2-1	-	CASSLAKGEQFF	TGTGCCAGCAGCCTCGCGAAGGGCGAGCAGTTCTTC
TRBV24-1	-	TRBJ1-6	few	CATSGRDSSFAPLHF	TGTGCCACCAGTGGACGAGACAGCTCCTTTGCACCCCTCCACTTT
TRBV6-6	TRBD1	TRBJ2-7	-	CASIPSRDRSYEQYF	TGTGCCAGCATTCCCTCTAGGGACAGATCCTACGAGCAGTACTTC
TRBV12-3/TRBV12-4	-	TRBJ2-7	-	CASSPTGHPDHEQYF	TGTGCCAGCAGCCCTACGGGACACCCAGACCACGAGCAGTACTTC
TRBV24-1	-	TRBJ2-1	-	CATSDLGGGPYNEQFF	TGTGCCACCAGTGATTTAGGGGGGGGTCCCTACAATGAGCAGTTCTTC
TRBV29-1	-	TRBJ1-1	few	CSVPEANTEAFF	TGCAGCGTTCCCGAGGCGAACACTGAAGCTTTCTTT
TRBV7-9	-	TRBJ1-5	few	CASRVGEQPQHF	TGTGCCAGCAGGGTGGGGGAGCAGCCCCAGCATTTT
TRBV6-6	TRBD2	TRBJ2-1	-	CASHPGTSGSSYNEQFF	TGTGCCAGTCATCCCGGGACTAGCGGAAGCTCCTACAATGAGCAGTTCTTC
TRBV5-1	-	TRBJ1-1	few	CASSFELLNTEAFF	TGCGCCAGCAGCTTTGAGCTATTGAACACTGAAGCTTTCTTT
TRBV6-5	-	TRBJ2-2	many	CASSLAGGSGELFF	TGTGCCAGCAGTTTGGCAGGGGGGTCCGGGGAGCTGTTTTTT
TRBV6-2/TRBV6-3	-	TRBJ1-1	-	CASSYRAWGNTEAFF	TGTGCCAGCAGTTACCGGGCCTGGGGGAACACTGAAGCTTTCTTT
TRBV5-1	TRBD2	TRBJ2-5	many	CASSFSGVEETQYF	TGCGCCAGCAGCTTTAGCGGGGTGGAAGAGACCCAGTACTTC
TRBV7-8	-	TRBJ1-1	few	CASGGRGAPTEAFF	TGTGCCAGCGGCGGGAGGGGGGCCCCCACTGAAGCTTTCTTT
TRBV27	-	TRBJ1-3	-	CASSPQGNGNTIYF	TGTGCCAGCAGCCCCCAGGGGAATGGAAACACCATATATTTT
TRBV5-6	-	TRBJ2-5	-	CASSLLVGGQETQYF	TGTGCCAGCAGCTTGCTTGTGGGGGGACAAGAGACCCAGTACTTC
TRBV9	TRBD1	TRBJ1-2	once	CASSVGGQGAWYGYTF	TGTGCCAGCAGCGTAGGCGGACAGGGGGCTTGGTATGGCTACACCTTC
TRBV7-8	-	TRBJ2-7	-	CASSSRRGNEQYF	TGTGCCAGCAGCTCCCGACGGGGGAACGAGCAGTACTTC
TRBV27	TRBD1	TRBJ2-7	-	CASSPFGTGPSWQYF	TGTGCCAGCAGTCCCTTCGGGACAGGGCCTAGCTGGCAGTACTTC
TRBV4-1	-	TRBJ1-5	few	CASSQGGTLGDQPQHF	TGCGCCAGCAGCCAAGGGGGCACCCTCGGCGATCAGCCCCAGCATTTT
TRBV28	TRBD1	TRBJ2-2	-	CASSFEGAITGELFF	TGTGCCAGCAGTTTCGAGGGGGCAATCACCGGGGAGCTGTTTTTT
TRBV15	-	TRBJ1-5	-	CATSRDRGLNQPQHF	TGTGCCACCAGCAGAGATCGGGGACTTAATCAGCCCCAGCATTTT
TRBV11-3	TRBD2	TRBJ2-5	few	CASSLKVLAATMYQETQYF	TGTGCCAGCAGCTTAAAGGTACTAGCGGCAACGATGTACCAAGAGACCCAGTACTTC
TRBV7-7	-	TRBJ2-1	few	CASSLSWENEQFF	TGTGCTAGCAGCTTAAGTTGGGAGAATGAGCAGTTCTTC
TRBV6-5	-	TRBJ2-3	once	CASSSGAPTVEYF	TGTGCCAGCAGTTCCGGGGCCCCCACGGTGGAGTATTTT
TRBV4-2	TRBD1	TRBJ1-1	many	CASSQVTGAGVNTEAFF	TGTGCCAGCAGCCAAGTTACAGGGGCTGGAGTGAACACTGAAGCTTTCTTT
TRBV5-4	-	TRBJ2-2	-	CASRPEAPGELFF	TGTGCCAGCAGGCCTGAAGCCCCCGGGGAGCTGTTTTTT
TRBV27	-	TRBJ1-1	-	CASTRGAEAFF	TGTGCCAGCACGAGGGGCGCTGAAGCTTTCTTT
TRBV11-2	-	TRBJ2-7	few	CASSVVPSEQYF	TGTGCCAGCAGCGTTGTACCCTCCGAGCAGTACTTC
TRBV12-3/TRBV12-4	TRBD1	TRBJ1-6	few	CASRLQGNPLHF	TGTGCCAGCAGATTACAGGGGAATCCCCTCCACTTT
TRBV19	TRBD1	TRBJ1-2	medium-sized	CASRAGTVNGYTF	TGTGCCAGTAGGGCCGGGACAGTAAACGGCTACACCTTC
TRBV20-1	TRBD1	TRBJ1-2	-	CSASSRGTGSGYTF	TGCAGTGCTAGCTCCCGGGGGACAGGGAGTGGCTACACCTTC
TRBV3-1	-	TRBJ1-3	once	CASSQAETGNTIYF	TGTGCCAGCAGCCAAGCAGAAACTGGGAACACCATATATTTT
TRBV25-1	TRBD1	TRBJ1-2	-	CASSDFRGYYGYTF	TGTGCCAGCAGTGATTTCAGGGGGTACTATGGCTACACCTTC
TRBV12-3/TRBV12-4	-	TRBJ1-2	-	CASRTNYGYTF	TGTGCCAGCAGGACTAACTATGGCTACACCTTC